The T cell receptor beta chain under discussion was sequenced for a study of cytomegalovirus exposure and HLA in healthy donors. Remarks on this clone: What it binds is not known.

The study, taken as a whole, reports: An analysis done earlier found most TCR beta V segments productive about 87% or about 30% of the time.

A multiplex PCR was run with 60 Vbeta primers and 13 Jbeta primers. Using immunoSEQ multiplex PCR, the repertoire was profiled, and TCRdb retains in-frame clones only, with some absent. The sample has 180,000 or so clones; 82% are singletons. The V gene's germline CDR1 is MNHNY and CDR2 SVGAGI (reference sequence). CDR3 size: 13 residues. J lost 5 bases, V lost 6 bases, and 6 bases had no gene match. This clonotype was obtained from a man between 40 and 49 years old in good health and CMV-seronegative. The specimen sequenced was PBMCs. This chain connects TRBV6-6 to TRBJ1-2; 7 bases align to TRBD1. The CDR3 DNA sequence: TGTGCCAGCAGCCTGGACAGGACTTATGGCTACACCTTC. Its translation: CASSLDRTYGYTF.